Sequencing of this T cell receptor beta chain was carried out in a study of beta chain features in type 1 diabetes. The study, taken as a whole, reports: In cDNA sequencing, cells with high TCR expression could be over-represented.

Of the isolated RNA, all was reverse transcribed, and so the sequenced material was expressed TCRB transcripts. Repertoires were generated with immunoSEQ multiplex PCR, while TCRdb's copy carries only in-frame clones and drops some. Of just over 450,000 clones in the sample, 30% were seen once. A note on this clone: Its antigen is not identified.

The CDR3 length is 14 residues. Germline V CDR1 and CDR2: SGHNT, YYREEE (reference sequence). V was cut by 5 bases and J by 0 bases, with 11 bases left in between. Sequencing was carried out using naive CD4+ T cells from blood. This TCR derives from a man aged 18 to 29 in good health. The V call is TRBV5-4, the J call TRBJ1-1; possibly TRBD1 for D (6 bases). DNA of the CDR3: TGTGCCAGCAGAGAACAGGGCATGAACACTGAAGCTTTCTTT. Amino acid sequence: CASREQGMNTEAFF.